This TCR beta chain stems from a study of T cells in localized non-small cell lung cancer. Generated by immunoSEQ multiplex PCR, the TCRdb table keeps only in-frame clones and is missing some. The table shows 7,300 or so clones, with under 55% occurring only once. A note on this clone: The antigen remains unidentified.

V gave up 4 bases and J gave up 0 bases, with 9 bases separating them. This CDR3 spans 15 amino acids. Germline values: CDR1 LNHNV, CDR2 YYDKDF (reference sequence). Study-wide results and caveats: When the top 100 tumor clones were examined, a median approximately 57 of them also appeared in the adjacent lung, which was paired and uninvolved. Uninvolved adjacent lung showed higher T cell clonality than tumor.

The chain couples TRBV15 to TRBJ1-4; D gene ambiguous. The sample consisted of lung tumor tissue, taken before any cancer treatment. The sequence was obtained from a man aged 35-69 years with stage III lung adenocarcinoma. CDR3 loop: CATSKATATNEKLFF. CDR3 nucleotide sequence: TGTGCCACCAGCAAAGCAACCGCAACTAATGAAAAACTGTTTTTT.